Listed here are 19 T cell receptor beta chains from one sample, sequenced in a study of T cell repertoires in aging, cancer and after chemotherapy. Rearranged V-D-J TRB sequences were amplified with a mixed TRB-A/B primer pool. One entry per CDR3 protein results from TCRdb running MiXCR on the multiplex PCR reads. This sample carries 4,000 to 6,000 distinct CDR3 sequences, around 20% of them seen once, and the ten largest clones take 15%. TCR beta rearrangements were amplified from peripheral blood genomic DNA. Sequencing was performed on blood. The receptors originated from a human donor with a blood cancer.

Relative to its sample, this clonotype is medium-sized (0.01 to 0.1%). The chain combines TRBV6-4 with TRBJ2-5; maybe TRBD2 (7 bases). There are 14 residues in the CDR3. The ends were cut back, 7 bases at V and 4 bases at J, with 16 bases in the middle. CDR1 and CDR2 (germline): MRHNA, SNTAGT. The CDR3 sequence: CASKCQGRGETQYF. CDR3 bases: TGTGCCAGCAAGTGCCAGGGGAGGGGAGAGACCCAGTACTTC.

This clonotype was recorded a few times. The genes are TRBV6-6 and TRBJ1-1, with D unclear. The CDR3 totals 14 residues. Germline V gene lookup returns CDR1 MNHNY and CDR2 SVGAGI (reference sequence). Trimming cost V 7 bases and J 6 bases, with 18 bases left between them. CDR3 loop: CASTLPAPASEAFF. DNA for the CDR3: TGTGCCAGCACCTTACCAGCCCCGGCGTCTGAAGCTTTCTTT.

CDR3 coding DNA: TGCGCCAGCAGCCCTATGTCCTCGGCGGGGTATGGCTACACCTTC. Amino acid sequence: CASSPMSSAGYGYTF. The rearrangement joins TRBV4-1 to TRBJ1-2; D unresolved. The V gene's germline CDR1 is MGHRA and CDR2 YSYEKL. Trimming took off 4 bases at V and 5 bases at J, with 17 bases between the two ends. The CDR3 runs 15 residues.

Of note for this clonotype: Since a much larger clone is just one base distant, this may be a read error. The chain combines TRBV12-3 or TRBV12-4 with TRBJ2-3; maybe TRBD1 (5 bases). Trimming left V 3 bases short and J 4 bases short, with 14 bases between. This CDR3 region has 15 residues. The CDR3 loop reads CASSFSVGRADTQYF. For the CDR3, the DNA is TGTGCCAGCAGTTTCTCAGTCGGCAGGGCAGATACGCAGTATTTT.

This clonotype was counted only a few times. The gene calls are TRBV7-9 and TRBJ2-1, with TRBD1 as a possible D gene (5 bases). Trimming left V 7 bases short and J 0 bases short, with 13 bases between. CDR1 SEHNR and CDR2 FQNEAQ come from the germline V gene (reference sequence). The CDR3 extends over 15 amino acids. CDR3 residues: CASISTGSSYNEQFF. The DNA for the CDR3 is TGTGCCAGCATAAGTACAGGTTCCTCCTACAATGAGCAGTTCTTC.

This clonotype is classed as medium-sized. The gene calls are TRBV11-1 and TRBJ2-5; D is undetermined. CDR1 is SGHAT, CDR2 FQDESV, per germline (reference sequence). The CDR3 length is 14 residues. Trimming left V 4 bases short and J 7 bases short, with 16 bases between. CDR3 nucleotide sequence: TGTGCCAGCAGCTCGAACTTCGCCGGCGTGACCCAGTACTTC. It yields the protein CASSSNFAGVTQYF.

By share of the sample, this clonotype is large (0.1 to 1%). The rearrangement uses TRBV29-1 and TRBJ2-2; possible D gene TRBD2, 5 bases. Trimming removed 2 bases at V and 3 bases at J, with 10 bases between. The CDR3 length is 14 residues. CDR1 and CDR2 from the germline V gene are SQVTM and ANQGSEA. CDR3 sequence (DNA): TGCAGCGTTGAATCGGGGATCGACACCGGGGAGCTGTTTTTT. Its translation is CSVESGIDTGELFF.

The chain links TRBV6-7 to TRBJ2-7; D uncertain. TRBV6-7 is treated as an ORF (open reading frame) with a function not yet certain. V gave up 0 bases and J gave up 2 bases, with 11 bases separating them. The CDR3 consists of 15 residues. The CDR3 region is CASSYSKSATYEQYF. In DNA form, the CDR3 reads TGTGCCAGCAGTTACTCCAAGAGTGCAACCTACGAGCAGTACTTC.

This clonotype is termed medium-sized. The CDR3 nucleotides are TGTGCCAGCACCCGGGGGGGAGGAACAGATACGCAGTATTTT. Translated: CASTRGGGTDTQYF. This chain links TRBV6-5 with TRBJ2-3; 8 bases align to TRBD2. This CDR3 spans 14 amino acids. J was trimmed by 3 bases and V by 7 bases; bases with no gene match: 6. Per the germline V gene, CDR1 is MNHEY and CDR2 is SVGAGI.

V is TRBV19 and J is TRBJ2-1; 7 bases match TRBD1. J gave up 5 bases and V 3 bases, and 16 bases lay outside the gene matches. Per the germline V gene, CDR1 is LNHDA and CDR2 is SQIVND (reference sequence). The CDR3 is 18 amino acids. The CDR3 bases are TGTGCCAGTAGTATGAACCCCCAAACAGGGGCTGGTGACAATGAGCAGTTCTTC. Encoded protein: CASSMNPQTGAGDNEQFF. Combining the CDR3 with reference TRBV19 and TRBJ2-1 gives the whole variable domain DGGITQSPKYLFRKEGQNVTLSCEQNLNHDAMYWYRQDPGQGLRLIYYSQIVNDFQKGDIAEGYSVSREKKESFPLTVTSAQKNPTAFYLCASSMNPQTGAGDNEQFFGPGTRLTVL.

The chain employs TRBV6-5 and TRBJ2-7, with TRBD1 identical over 9 bases. Germline V gene data show CDR1 as MNHEY and CDR2 as SVGAGI. The CDR3 contains 16 residues. V was clipped by 5 bases and J by 0 bases; unmatched bases: 8. The CDR3 protein is CASSGPGTGPSYEQYF. The CDR3 coding sequence is TGTGCCAGCAGTGGCCCAGGGACAGGGCCCTCCTACGAGCAGTACTTC.

This clonotype has a single count. This sequence joins TRBV20-1 and TRBJ2-1; a weak D match, TRBD2 (6 bases). Per the germline V gene, CDR1 is DFQATT and CDR2 is SNEGSKA (reference sequence). V was pared by 6 bases and J by 2 bases, with 14 bases between. The CDR3 has 14 amino acids. The CDR3 nucleotides are TGCAGTGCCCAGAGGGTAGCGGCCTACAATGAGCAGTTCTTC. This translates into CSAQRVAAYNEQFF.

By sample fraction, this clonotype is medium-sized. CDR3 sequence reads: CASASSYNSPLHF. CDR3 sequence (DNA): TGTGCCAGTGCAAGCTCCTATAATTCACCCCTCCACTTT. This chain links TRBV19 with TRBJ1-6; D is uncertain. Germline assignment: CDR1 LNHDA and CDR2 SQIVND (reference sequence). This CDR3 has 13 amino acids. V lost 8 bases, J lost 0 bases, and 5 bases lay in between.

To note about this clonotype: Mismatch with germline at one junction end may stem from a read error. V is TRBV12-3 or TRBV12-4 and J is TRBJ1-5, with D maybe TRBD1 (5 bases). The CDR3 covers 14 residues. CDR3 nucleotides: TGTGCCAGCAGTTTAACCCAGGCAGGGCAGCCCAAGCATTTT. This encodes CASSLTQAGQPKHF.

A note on this clonotype: Since no conserved phenylalanine or tryptophan closes the CDR3, a read error is the likely cause. The chain recombines TRBV4-3 with TRBJ1-3; D is unclear. CDR1 is LGHNA and CDR2 is YSLEER in the germline V gene. The CDR3 runs to 13 residues. Trimming removed 3 bases from V and 4 bases from J, with 7 bases in between. In DNA, the CDR3 is TGCGCCAGCAGCCAGGGGAGAGGAAACACCATATATTCT. Amino acid sequence: CASSQGRGNTIYS.

This clonotype is medium-sized. The CDR3 region is CASSYSPHNYGYTF. The CDR3 nucleotides are TGTGCCAGCAGTTACTCTCCCCACAACTATGGCTACACCTTC. This chain uses TRBV6-6 with TRBJ1-2; D unclear. CDR3 length equals 14 residues. Looked up from germline, CDR1 is MNHNY and CDR2 is SVGAGI (reference sequence). V was trimmed by 0 bases and J by 2 bases, leaving 7 bases between them.

This clonotype is deemed medium-sized (0.01 to 0.1%). The rearrangement joins TRBV6-5 to TRBJ2-5, with D perhaps TRBD1 (5 bases). Germline V CDR1 and CDR2: MNHEY, SVGAGI. The CDR3 length is 17 residues. Trimming shortened V by 6 bases and J by 5 bases, and 25 bases separated the two germline ends. CDR3: CASSPVLGPRAGETQYF. In DNA form, the CDR3 reads TGTGCCAGCAGCCCTGTCCTGGGGCCCAGGGCAGGCGAGACCCAGTACTTC.

The rearrangement links TRBV2 to TRBJ2-5; possibly TRBD2 for D (7 bases). The V gene's germline CDR1 is SNHLY and CDR2 FYNNEI. V was clipped by 6 bases and J by 4 bases, with 18 bases between them. The CDR3 sequence is 15 residues long. The CDR3 spells CASSWTRGLIETQYF. CDR3 sequence (DNA): TGTGCCAGCAGCTGGACTAGGGGGTTGATAGAGACCCAGTACTTC.

This clonotype was detected only a few times. The chain carries TRBV11-2 and TRBJ2-7, with D maybe TRBD1 (6 bases). V gave up 2 bases and J gave up 0 bases, with 8 bases separating them. CDR1 and CDR2 from the germline V gene are SGHAT and FQNNGV. The CDR3 sequence is 14 residues long. In DNA, the CDR3 is TGTGCCAGCAGCTTACAGGGGTCCTCCTACGAGCAGTACTTC. Residues: CASSLQGSSYEQYF.